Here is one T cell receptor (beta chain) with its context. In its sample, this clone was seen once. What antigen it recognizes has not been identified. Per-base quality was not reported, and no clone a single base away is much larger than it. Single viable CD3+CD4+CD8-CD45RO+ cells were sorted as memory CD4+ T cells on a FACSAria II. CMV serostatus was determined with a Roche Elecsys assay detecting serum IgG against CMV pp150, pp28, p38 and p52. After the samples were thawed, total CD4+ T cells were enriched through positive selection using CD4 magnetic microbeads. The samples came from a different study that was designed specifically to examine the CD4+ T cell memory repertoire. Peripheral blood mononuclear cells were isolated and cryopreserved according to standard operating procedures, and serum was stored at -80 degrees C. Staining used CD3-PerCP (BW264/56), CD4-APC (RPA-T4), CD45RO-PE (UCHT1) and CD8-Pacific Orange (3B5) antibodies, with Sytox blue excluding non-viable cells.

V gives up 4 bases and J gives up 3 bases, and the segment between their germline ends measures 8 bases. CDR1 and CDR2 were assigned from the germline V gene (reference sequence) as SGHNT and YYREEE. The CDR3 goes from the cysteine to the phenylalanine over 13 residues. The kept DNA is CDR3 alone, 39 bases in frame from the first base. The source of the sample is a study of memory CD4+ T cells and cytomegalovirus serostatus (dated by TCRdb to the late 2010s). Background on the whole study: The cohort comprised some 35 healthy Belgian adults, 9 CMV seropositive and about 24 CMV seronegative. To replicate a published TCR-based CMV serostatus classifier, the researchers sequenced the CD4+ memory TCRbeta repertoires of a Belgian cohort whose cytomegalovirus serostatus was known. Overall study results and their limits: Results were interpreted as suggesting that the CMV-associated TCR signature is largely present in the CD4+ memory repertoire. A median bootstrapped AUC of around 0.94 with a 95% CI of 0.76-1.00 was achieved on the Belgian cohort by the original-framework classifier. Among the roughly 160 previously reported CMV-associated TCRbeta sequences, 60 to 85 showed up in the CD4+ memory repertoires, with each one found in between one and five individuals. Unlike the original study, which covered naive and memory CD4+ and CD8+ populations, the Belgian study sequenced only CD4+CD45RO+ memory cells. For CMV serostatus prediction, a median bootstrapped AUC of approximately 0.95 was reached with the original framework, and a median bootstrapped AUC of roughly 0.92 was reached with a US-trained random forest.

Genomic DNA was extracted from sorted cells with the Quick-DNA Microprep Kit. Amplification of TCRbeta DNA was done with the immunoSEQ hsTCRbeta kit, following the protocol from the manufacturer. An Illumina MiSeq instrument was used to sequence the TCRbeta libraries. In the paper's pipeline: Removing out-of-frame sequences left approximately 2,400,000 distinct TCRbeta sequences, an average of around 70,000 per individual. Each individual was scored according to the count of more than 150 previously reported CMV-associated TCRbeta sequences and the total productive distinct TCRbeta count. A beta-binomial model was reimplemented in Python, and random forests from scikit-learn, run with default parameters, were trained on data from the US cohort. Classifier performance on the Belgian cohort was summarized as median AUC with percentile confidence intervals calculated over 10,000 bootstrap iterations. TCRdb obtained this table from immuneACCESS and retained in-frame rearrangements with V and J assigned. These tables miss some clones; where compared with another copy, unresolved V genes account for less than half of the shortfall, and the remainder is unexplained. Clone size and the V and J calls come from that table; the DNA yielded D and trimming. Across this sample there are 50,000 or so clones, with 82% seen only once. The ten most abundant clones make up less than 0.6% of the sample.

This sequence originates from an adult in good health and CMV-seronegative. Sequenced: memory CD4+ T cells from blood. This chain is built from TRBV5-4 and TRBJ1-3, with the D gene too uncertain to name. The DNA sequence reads TGTGCCAGCAGCGGACGGAATGGAAACACCATATATTTT. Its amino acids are CASSGRNGNTIYF.